The 31 T cell receptor beta chains listed next were all sequenced from one sample in a study of T cell responses to AZD1222 COVID-19 vaccine. TCRdb keeps only in-frame clones here, not all; method: immunoSEQ multiplex PCR. This sample yields roughly 93,000 clones, of which 65% to 90% are seen a single time; roughly 6% belongs to the top ten. The sample in question was peripheral blood, obtained on day 0 of AZD1222 vaccination. These receptors all stem from an adult in good health.

V usage is TRBV20-1 and J usage is TRBJ2-3, with TRBD2 matching 10 bases. CDR1 is DFQATT, CDR2 SNEGSKA, per germline (reference sequence). CDR3 length: 15 amino acids. V dropped 3 bases and J dropped 9; count of bases not matched to a gene: 12. The CDR3 loop is CSASRQAGGPRTQYF. Here the CDR3 DNA reads TGCAGTGCTAGTAGACAAGCGGGAGGGCCGAGGACGCAGTATTTT.

V and J are TRBV10-1 and TRBJ2-5, with D perhaps matching TRBD2 (5 bases). The CDR3 totals 13 residues. From germline, CDR1 is WNHNN and CDR2 SYGVQD (reference sequence). V dropped 0 bases and J dropped 7 bases, with 9 bases sitting between them. CDR3 DNA sequence: TGCGCCAGCAGTGAGTCGTTGGCGGGGACCCAGTACTTC. It encodes CASSESLAGTQYF.

V gene TRBV6-1 combines with J gene TRBJ2-2; D call uncertain. V lost 2 bases, J lost 0 bases, and 13 bases lay in between. The CDR3 runs 17 residues. Germline CDR1 and CDR2: MNHNS and SASEGT. The CDR3 nucleotides are TGTGCCAGCAGTGAAAGGTTGGCGGTAGCGAACACCGGGGAGCTGTTTTTT. Its protein is CASSERLAVANTGELFF.

This clone was picked up one time. The chain employs TRBV9 and TRBJ2-3; TRBD2 matches 9 bases. The CDR3 extends over 16 amino acids. Looked up from germline, CDR1 is SGDLS and CDR2 is YYNGEE. With 3 bases clipped from V and 1 base from J, the junction kept 6 bases outside the gene matches. The CDR3 is CASSAFSGSGTDTQYF. The CDR3, as DNA: TGTGCCAGCAGCGCGTTTAGCGGGAGCGGCACAGATACGCAGTATTTT. The full variable domain, completed using reference TRBV9 and TRBJ2-3, is DSGVTQTPKHLITATGQRVTLRCSPRSGDLSVYWYQQSLDQGLQFLIQYYNGEERAKGNILERFSAQQFPDLHSELNLSSLELGDSALYFCASSAFSGSGTDTQYFGPGTRLTVL.

This clone was detected a few times. The chain links TRBV6-1 to TRBJ2-2; TRBD1 agrees at 9 bases. From germline, CDR1 is MNHNS and CDR2 SASEGT. Losses at the gene ends were 3 bases for V and 3 bases for J; bases not matched to a gene: 5. This CDR3 contains 16 residues. This chain's CDR3 is CASSETGTGYTGELFF. The CDR3 DNA sequence: TGTGCCAGCAGTGAGACCGGGACAGGGTACACCGGGGAGCTGTTTTTT.

The chain has TRBV19 and TRBJ2-5, with 7 bases aligning to TRBD2. The CDR3 loop spans 18 amino acids. In germline, CDR1 is LNHDA, CDR2 SQIVND (reference sequence). With V trimmed by 10 bases and J by 4 bases, 24 bases remained unmatched. The CDR3 DNA reads as TGTGCCACATCGGACTGGGAAGCGGGAAAGCCGGGTGGAGAGACCCAGTACTTC. Translated: CATSDWEAGKPGGETQYF.

The chain links TRBV10-1 to TRBJ1-6; D gene ambiguous. The CDR3 length is 13 residues. Germline V gives CDR1 WNHNN, CDR2 SYGVQD (reference sequence). V was clipped by 6 bases and J by 7 bases, with 10 bases between them. As DNA, the CDR3 is TGCGCCAGCAGCCACAGTCCAAATTCACCCCTCCACTTT. Translated, it gives CASSHSPNSPLHF.

The V gene is TRBV9, the J gene TRBJ2-3; 10 bases match TRBD2. This CDR3 has 15 residues. CDR1 and CDR2 from the germline V gene are SGDLS and YYNGEE. J gave up 3 bases and V 2 bases, and 3 bases lay outside the gene matches. Here the CDR3 reads CASSVSGGETDTQYF. For the CDR3, the DNA is TGTGCCAGCAGCGTGAGCGGGGGGGAAACAGATACGCAGTATTTT.

V is TRBV7-9 and J is TRBJ2-5; tentatively, D is TRBD2 (6 bases). Germline assignment: CDR1 SEHNR and CDR2 FQNEAQ (reference sequence). Trimming stripped 5 bases from V and 4 bases from J, with 23 bases between. CDR3 length: 17 residues. The CDR3 DNA sequence: TGTGCCAGCAGCCAACCTAGCGCCCCGAGTAGCGGAGAGACCCAGTACTTC. Translated, it gives CASSQPSAPSSGETQYF.

The genes are TRBV19 and TRBJ2-4, with a possible D match to TRBD1 (6 bases). Germline V gives CDR1 LNHDA, CDR2 SQIVND (reference sequence). This CDR3 contains 15 residues. The ends were cut back, 0 bases at V and 6 bases at J, with 12 bases in the middle. CDR3 DNA sequence: TGTGCCAGTAGTATAGAACCAGGGGTGGGAAACATTCAGTACTTC. Translated, it gives CASSIEPGVGNIQYF.

The rearrangement links TRBV6-2 or TRBV6-3 to TRBJ2-3; D is unclear. CDR1 MNHEY and CDR2 SVGEGT come from the germline V gene. The length of the CDR3 is 16 residues. The V and J ends lost 5 bases and 1 base respectively, with 16 bases between them. Here the CDR3 reads CASSPSGGERTDTQYF. The CDR3 DNA is TGTGCCAGCAGTCCCTCGGGCGGAGAACGCACAGATACGCAGTATTTT.

The chain links TRBV5-6 to TRBJ2-2, with D possibly being TRBD2 (5 bases). Trimming stripped 3 bases from V and 16 bases from J, with 13 bases between. The CDR3 extends over 11 amino acids. Germline lookup yields CDR1 SGHDT and CDR2 YYEEEE. The CDR3: CASSSEGRPFF. The CDR3 nucleotides are TGTGCCAGCAGCTCAGAGGGAAGGCCGTTTTTT.

This chain joins TRBV14 and TRBJ1-1; unclear D gene. Germline V CDR1 and CDR2: SGHDN, FVKESK. V shed 4 bases and J shed 2 bases, with 8 bases lying between them. This CDR3 is built from 13 residues. CDR3 nucleotides: TGTGCCAGCAGCCTCTCCAGAAACACTGAAGCTTTCTTT. As protein: CASSLSRNTEAFF.

This clone showed up just a few times. The chain couples TRBV11-2 to TRBJ2-2, with D uncertain. Germline values: CDR1 SGHAT, CDR2 FQNNGV. The CDR3 has 17 residues. The V end lost 0 bases, the J end lost 6 bases, and 17 bases lay between the germline ends. The DNA for the CDR3 is TGTGCCAGCAGCTTAGAAACCCCTGAGGTTTGGGCCGGGGAGCTGTTTTTT. This codes for CASSLETPEVWAGELFF.

In its sample, this clone was seen once. This rearrangement joins TRBV7-6 to TRBJ2-1; TRBD1 aligns across 9 bases. The CDR3 consists of 15 residues. From germline, CDR1 is SGHVS and CDR2 FNYEAQ. Trimming at V came to 5 bases and at J to 4 bases, leaving 6 bases not matched to a gene. CDR3 DNA sequence: TGTGCCAGCAGCCGGGGGGACAGGGTTTACAATGAGCAGTTCTTC. As protein: CASSRGDRVYNEQFF.

This chain links TRBV6-5 with TRBJ1-4, with D unclear. Deletions cut 8 bases from V and 4 bases from J, with 8 bases between. The CDR3 totals 12 residues. Germline V CDR1 and CDR2: MNHEY, SVGAGI. Here the CDR3 reads CASSRVNEKLFF. The CDR3 DNA is TGTGCCAGCTCGCGGGTTAATGAAAAACTGTTTTTT.

This clone was seen a few times. The chain recombines TRBV20-1 with TRBJ2-3; the D gene is possibly TRBD2 (7 bases). The CDR3 is 14 residues long. CDR1 is DFQATT and CDR2 is SNEGSKA in the germline V gene (reference sequence). Trimming shortened V by 3 bases and J by 7 bases, and 17 bases separated the two germline ends. The CDR3 coding sequence is TGCAGTGCTAGTGGGGCGGGGGCAACCTATACGCAGTATTTT. It specifies CSASGAGATYTQYF.

V usage is TRBV20-1 and J usage is TRBJ2-3; no clear D gene. The CDR3 runs to 11 residues. V gave up 3 bases and J gave up 5 bases, with 6 bases separating them. The germline gives CDR1 DFQATT, CDR2 SNEGSKA (reference sequence). The chain's CDR3 is CSASQLDTQYF. The CDR3 region has the DNA TGCAGTGCTAGCCAACTAGATACGCAGTATTTT.

This clone was detected once. The chain has TRBV4-1 and TRBJ2-7; 9 bases match TRBD1. Losses at the gene ends were 1 base for V and 7 bases for J; bases not matched to a gene: 5. The CDR3 sequence is 14 residues long. The germline CDR1 and CDR2 sequences are MGHRA and YSYEKL. CDR3 bases: TGCGCCAGCAGCCAAGCACAGGGGGCAAGTGAGCAGTACTTC. It codes for CASSQAQGASEQYF.

Only one count was recorded for this clone. The chain uses TRBV9 and TRBJ2-2; TRBD2 might be the D (5 bases). Trimming removed 6 bases from V and 3 bases from J, with 12 bases in between. The length of the CDR3 is 14 residues. CDR1 and CDR2 from the germline V gene are SGDLS and YYNGEE. The CDR3 sequence: CASTSGMHTGELFF. DNA for the CDR3: TGTGCCAGCACATCCGGGATGCACACCGGGGAGCTGTTTTTT.

The CDR3 nucleotides are TGTGCCAGCAGCATGACTAGCGGGAGGGCTTCCTACGAGCAGTACTTC. Its translation is CASSMTSGRASYEQYF. The chain recombines TRBV4-2 with TRBJ2-7, with 14 positions matching TRBD2. The CDR3 totals 16 residues. Trimming removed 5 bases from V and 1 base from J; junction bases left unmatched: 4. From germline, CDR1 is LGHNA and CDR2 YNFKEQ.

The CDR3 is CATSRVPGQNTDTQYF. DNA of the CDR3: TGTGCCACCAGCAGAGTTCCGGGGCAAAACACAGATACGCAGTATTTT. This chain links TRBV15 with TRBJ2-3; the D gene could be TRBD1 or TRBD2 (5 bases each). The germline V gene encodes CDR1 LNHNV and CDR2 YYDKDF (reference sequence). V lost 1 base, J lost 2 bases, and 13 bases lay in between. The CDR3 contains 16 residues.

This clone was detected once. The chain uses TRBV5-1 and TRBJ2-1; D uncertain. Deletions cut 0 bases from V and 0 bases from J, with 10 bases between. Germline lookup yields CDR1 SGHRS and CDR2 YFSETQ. The length of the CDR3 is 16 residues. The CDR3 DNA reads as TGCGCCAGCAGCTTGGGTAAAGGTACCTCCTACAATGAGCAGTTCTTC. Its protein product is CASSLGKGTSYNEQFF.

This chain uses TRBV18 with TRBJ1-1; D might be TRBD1 (6 bases). This CDR3 comprises 14 residues. The V end was cut by 2 bases, the J end by 3 bases, with 10 bases between. Germline CDR1 is KGHSH and CDR2 is LQKENI. Written as DNA, the CDR3 is TGTGCCAGCTCACCAGGGGGCGCGGACACTGAAGCTTTCTTT. Protein sequence: CASSPGGADTEAFF.

The sample holds one count of this clone. The chain combines TRBV10-3 with TRBJ2-2, with D perhaps matching TRBD1 (5 bases). Germline CDR1 reads ENHRY; CDR2 reads SYGVKD. This CDR3 comprises 12 residues. V lost 7 bases and J lost 16, with 19 bases in between. The CDR3 is CAIKMSQGSWFF. The CDR3 bases are TGTGCCATCAAAATGTCTCAGGGCTCCTGGTTTTTT.

The rearrangement joins TRBV18 to TRBJ1-1, with D possibly being TRBD1 (5 bases). Trimming pared 8 bases from V and 1 base from J, leaving 11 bases between. CDR3 length equals 13 residues. Germline-derived CDR1 and CDR2 are KGHSH and LQKENI. As DNA, the CDR3 is TGTGCCAGCCGCGGGCAGGGGAACACTGAAGCTTTCTTT. It codes for CASRGQGNTEAFF.

The chain joins TRBV5-1 to TRBJ2-5; TRBD2 agrees at 15 bases. Germline V CDR1 and CDR2: SGHRS, YFSETQ. V lost 6 bases, J lost 0 bases, and 9 bases stayed unmatched. This CDR3 is built from 18 residues. This CDR3 is CASNPGLAGGPYQETQYF. The DNA of the CDR3 is TGCGCCAGCAACCCGGGACTAGCGGGGGGCCCGTACCAAGAGACCCAGTACTTC.

This sequence joins TRBV5-6 and TRBJ2-1; TRBD1 matches 10 bases. V dropped 1 base and J dropped 9; count of bases not matched to a gene: 13. The germline V gene has CDR1 SGHDT and CDR2 YYEEEE. The CDR3 is made up of 17 amino acids. In DNA form, the CDR3 reads TGTGCCAGCAGCTTGTCCTGGGGGGACAGGGGCGGCGGTGAGCAGTTCTTC. The encoded protein is CASSLSWGDRGGGEQFF. Filled out from reference TRBV5-6 and TRBJ2-1, the complete variable domain reads DAGVTQSPTHLIKTRGQQVTLRCSPKSGHDTVSWYQQALGQGPQFIFQYYEEEERQRGNFPDRFSGHQFPNYSSELNVNALLLGDSALYLCASSLSWGDRGGGEQFFGPGTRLTVL.

This rearrangement joins TRBV9 to TRBJ1-1; D is ambiguous. In germline, CDR1 is SGDLS, CDR2 YYNGEE. CDR3 size: 15 residues. With 4 bases removed from V and 0 bases from J, the gap between germline ends came to 13 bases. In nucleotides, the CDR3 is TGTGCCAGCAGCACGCAAGACGGTATGAACACTGAAGCTTTCTTT. It specifies CASSTQDGMNTEAFF.

The chain couples TRBV5-8 to TRBJ1-2; D is unresolved. V lost 5 bases to trimming and J lost 0 bases, with 14 bases between them. Germline CDR1 SGHTS, CDR2 YDEGEE. The CDR3 has 15 amino acids. CDR3 coding DNA: TGTGCCAGCAGGCACCGACCGCTTTCTAACTATGGCTACACCTTC. Translated, it gives CASRHRPLSNYGYTF.

The chain combines TRBV7-8 with TRBJ2-2, with unresolved D. Per germline, CDR1 SGHVS and CDR2 FQNEAQ. The CDR3 has 12 amino acids. V was trimmed by 1 base and J by 8 bases, leaving 5 bases between them. The CDR3 region has the DNA TGTGCCAGCAGCTTAGTGACAGGGGAGCTGTTTTTT. This gives the protein CASSLVTGELFF.